These T cell receptor beta chains were read from a single sample in a study of shared clonotypes between healthy human individuals. Using immunoSEQ multiplex PCR, the repertoire was profiled, and TCRdb retains in-frame clones only, with some absent. The data show around 1,100,000 clones, 60% to 80% seen once. Material for sequencing was memory CD4+ T cells from PBMCs. Receptors originate from a man between 18 and 29 years old in good health. Some clones in this sample may be carry-over from other donors' samples. The CDR3 runs from the conserved cysteine through the conserved F or W.

v_gene,CDR3aa
TRBV28,CASRAGTLYGYTF
TRBV5-5,CASSTRTDRAFF
TRBV27,CASSFAGAGGYTF
TRBV28,CASSLRTFTDTQYF
TRBV7-9,CASSPGTGRGVNYGYTF
TRBV9,CASSVVPITSYNEQFF
TRBV28,CASTRRVNYGYTF
TRBV28,CASSSIAGGRSYEQYF
TRBV6-1,CASRRDRTSPLHF
TRBV28,CASGPLMQFF
TRBV19,CASSNPGQRSSGNTIYF
TRBV5-1,CASSLVPDYGYTF
TRBV28,CASSLHPGQGGHYEQYF
TRBV5-1,CASSPTPQGVDNEQFF
TRBV6-1,CASKRTNEKLFF
TRBV19,CASSTRRGVDTQYF
TRBV11-2,CASSLGGRQPQHF
TRBV29-1,CSVVTVADQPQHF
TRBV6-1,CASSEANYGYTF
TRBV2,CASAPGVYEQYF
TRBV19,CASSAINRGDTQYF
TRBV7-8,CASSYPGTGPLEQYF
TRBV4-3,CASSQGLGQGEYGYTF
TRBV6-6,CASSPRTRGHEQYF
TRBV15,CATSSRTGGQPQHF
TRBV28,CASSSQTARHQPQHF
TRBV7-2,CASSLIRTSREQYF
TRBV5-1,CASSFLAENNEQFF
TRBV7-2,CASSLSRSPDTQYF
TRBV6-5,CASSSSSGLSF
TRBV28,CASSIPSFWGINEQFF
TRBV6-4,CASSDSEQTNEKLFF
TRBV4-1,CASSQPGQGATDTQYF
TRBV10-3,CAIRKRVGLAGGPSGNEQFF
TRBV5-6,CASSIDRGAQPQHF
TRBV5-1,CASSLTGTSEDEQFF
TRBV5-1,CASTPGSGALNTEAFF
TRBV11-2,CASSLVPGESGSYEQYF
TRBV15,CATAVGGLARNEQFF
TRBV9,CASTGDRGSWGTGELFF
TRBV4-1,CASSRGLNYEQYF
TRBV7-8,CASSRATNEKLFF
TRBV25-1,CASSGTETQETQYF
TRBV9,CASSVDGTSGAYEQYF
TRBV5-1,CASSFAGDPGELFF
TRBV7-2,CVGARGEGNTIYF
TRBV5-1,CAGDVGTNEKLFF
TRBV7-8,CASSLASVLQETQYF
TRBV5-4,CASSLDGQGIETQYF
TRBV5-1,CASSPDRGFDNEQFF
TRBV18,CASSPSQGSSGNTIYF
TRBV7-9,CASSLRIGELFF
TRBV25-1,CASSRKNTEAFF
TRBV30,CAWRRSYEQYF
TRBV28,CASSRQREISYEQYF
TRBV7-7,CASSLGTSGEQYF